This T cell receptor (beta chain) was observed in a study of T cells in Graves' hyperthyroidism and ophthalmopathy. Study information: Before treatment of any kind, peripheral blood was taken at initial diagnosis. Findings and caveats of the study: Most expanded thyroid clonotypes above 0.001 recurred in blood. The model foresaw ophthalmopathy a median approximately 6.3 months prior to onset.

Duration under 3 months, a NOSPECS grade of at least 4, and a Clinical Activity Score of at least 3 characterized the ophthalmopathy patients. V was pared by 2 bases and J by 3 bases, with 11 bases between. Per germline, CDR1 KGHSH and CDR2 LQKENI. The CDR3 length is 15 residues. This clonotype was seen many times. Its antigen is still unknown. Using RNA transcripts as the source, TCR beta CDR3 regions were amplified. Using the HTBI primer set, a first-round RT-PCR was run on the TCR CDR3. One entry per CDR3 protein results from TCRdb running MiXCR on the multiplex PCR reads. The repertoire consists of about 610,000 distinct CDR3 sequences, with approximately 14% occurring once and the leading ten covering approximately 4.2%.

What was sequenced was blood. This clonotype was sampled from a woman in her thirties or forties with Graves' ophthalmopathy. V is TRBV18 and J is TRBJ1-5; the D gene is possibly TRBD1 (5 bases). The CDR3, as DNA: TGTGCCAGCTCACCAGGCAGGGAGGCCAATCAGCCCCAGCATTTT. It specifies CASSPGREANQPQHF.